This record covers a single T cell receptor beta chain. This specimen belongs to a study of CD8 T cells in Susac syndrome. CDR3 length: 12 amino acids. CDR1 and CDR2 from the germline V gene are SGHRS and YFSETQ. Trimming removed 5 bases from V and 5 bases from J, with 11 bases in between. The authors reverse transcribed roughly 0.5 to 1 ug RNA with random hexamers. TCRdb reprocessed the immunoSEQ multiplex PCR reads via MiXCR and lists one record per CDR3 protein. This table has 150,000 to 190,000 distinct CDR3 sequences, roughly 95% appearing once. The chain couples TRBV5-1 to TRBJ2-7; a possible D gene is TRBD1 (5 bases). The sample comprised CD4+ T cells from PBMCs. The receptor was derived from a human donor with Susac syndrome. CDR3 DNA: TGCGCCAGCAGACAGGTTACCCACGAGCAGTACTTC. Translated: CASRQVTHEQYF.